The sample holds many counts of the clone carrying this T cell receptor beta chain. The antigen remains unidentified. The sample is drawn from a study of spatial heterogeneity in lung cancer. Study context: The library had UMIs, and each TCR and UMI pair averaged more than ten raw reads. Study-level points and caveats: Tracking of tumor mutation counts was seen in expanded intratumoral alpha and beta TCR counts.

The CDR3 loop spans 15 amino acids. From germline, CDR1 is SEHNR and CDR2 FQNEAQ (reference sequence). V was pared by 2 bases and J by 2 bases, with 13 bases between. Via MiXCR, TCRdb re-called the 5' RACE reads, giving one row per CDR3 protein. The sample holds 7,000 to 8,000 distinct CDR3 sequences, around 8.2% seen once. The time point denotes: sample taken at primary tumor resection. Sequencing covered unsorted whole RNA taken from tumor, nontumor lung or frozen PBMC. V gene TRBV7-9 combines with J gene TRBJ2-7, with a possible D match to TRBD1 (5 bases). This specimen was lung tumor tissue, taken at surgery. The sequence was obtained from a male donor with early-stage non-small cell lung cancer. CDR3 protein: CASSLRGTVTYEQYF. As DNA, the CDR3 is TGTGCCAGCAGCTTAAGGGGAACCGTCACCTACGAGCAGTACTTC.